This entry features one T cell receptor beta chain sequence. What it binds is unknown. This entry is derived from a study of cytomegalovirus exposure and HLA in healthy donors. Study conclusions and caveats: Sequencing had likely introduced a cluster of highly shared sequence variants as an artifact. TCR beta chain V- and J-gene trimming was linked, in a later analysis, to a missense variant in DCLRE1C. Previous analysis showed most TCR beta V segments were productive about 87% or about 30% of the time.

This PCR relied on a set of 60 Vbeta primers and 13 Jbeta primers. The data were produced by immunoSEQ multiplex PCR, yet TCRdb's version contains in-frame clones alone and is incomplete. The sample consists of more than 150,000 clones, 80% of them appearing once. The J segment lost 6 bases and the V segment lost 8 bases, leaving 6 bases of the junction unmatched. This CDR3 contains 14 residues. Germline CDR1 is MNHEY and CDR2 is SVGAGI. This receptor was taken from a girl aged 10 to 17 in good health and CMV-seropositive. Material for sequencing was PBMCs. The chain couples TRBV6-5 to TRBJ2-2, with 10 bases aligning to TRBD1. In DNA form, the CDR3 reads TGTGCCAGCCACAGACAGGGGGCGGCCGGGGAGCTGTTTTTT. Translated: CASHRQGAAGELFF.